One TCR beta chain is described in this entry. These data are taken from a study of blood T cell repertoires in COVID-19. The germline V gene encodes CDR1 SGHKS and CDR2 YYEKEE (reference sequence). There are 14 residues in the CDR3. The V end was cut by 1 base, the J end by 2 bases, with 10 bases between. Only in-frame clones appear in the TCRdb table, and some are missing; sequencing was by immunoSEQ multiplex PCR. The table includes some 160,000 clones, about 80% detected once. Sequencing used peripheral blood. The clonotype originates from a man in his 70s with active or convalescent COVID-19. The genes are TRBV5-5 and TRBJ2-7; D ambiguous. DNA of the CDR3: TGTGCCAGCAGCTTGTTGGGCACAACCTACGAGCAGTACTTC. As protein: CASSLLGTTYEQYF.